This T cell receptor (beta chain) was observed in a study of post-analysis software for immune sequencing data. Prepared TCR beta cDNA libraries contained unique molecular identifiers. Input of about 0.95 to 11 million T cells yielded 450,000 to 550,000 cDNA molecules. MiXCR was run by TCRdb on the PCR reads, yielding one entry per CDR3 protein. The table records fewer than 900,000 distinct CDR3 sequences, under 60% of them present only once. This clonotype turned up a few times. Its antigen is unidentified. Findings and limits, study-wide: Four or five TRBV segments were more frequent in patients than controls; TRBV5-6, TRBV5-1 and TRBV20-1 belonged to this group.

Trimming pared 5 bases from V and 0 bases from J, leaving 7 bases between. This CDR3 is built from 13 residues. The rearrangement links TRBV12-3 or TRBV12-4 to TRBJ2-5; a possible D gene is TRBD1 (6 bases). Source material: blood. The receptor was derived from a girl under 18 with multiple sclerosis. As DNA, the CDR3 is TGTGCCAGCAGTCGGGACAACCAAGAGACCCAGTACTTC. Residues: CASSRDNQETQYF.